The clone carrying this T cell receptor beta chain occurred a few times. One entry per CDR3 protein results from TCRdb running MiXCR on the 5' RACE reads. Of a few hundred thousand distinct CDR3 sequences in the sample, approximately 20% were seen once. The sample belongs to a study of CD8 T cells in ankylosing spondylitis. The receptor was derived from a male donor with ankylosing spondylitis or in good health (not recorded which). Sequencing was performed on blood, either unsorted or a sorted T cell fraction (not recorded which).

CDR3 sequence (DNA): TGTGCCAGCCACCGTACAGGGGTTCTCACTGAAGCTTTCTTT. This codes for CASHRTGVLTEAFF. The chain uses TRBV6-1 and TRBJ1-1; 7 nucleotides agree with TRBD1. The trim removed 8 bases at V and 4 bases at J, leaving 10 bases unmatched. The CDR3 is 14 amino acids. In germline, CDR1 is MNHNS, CDR2 SASEGT.